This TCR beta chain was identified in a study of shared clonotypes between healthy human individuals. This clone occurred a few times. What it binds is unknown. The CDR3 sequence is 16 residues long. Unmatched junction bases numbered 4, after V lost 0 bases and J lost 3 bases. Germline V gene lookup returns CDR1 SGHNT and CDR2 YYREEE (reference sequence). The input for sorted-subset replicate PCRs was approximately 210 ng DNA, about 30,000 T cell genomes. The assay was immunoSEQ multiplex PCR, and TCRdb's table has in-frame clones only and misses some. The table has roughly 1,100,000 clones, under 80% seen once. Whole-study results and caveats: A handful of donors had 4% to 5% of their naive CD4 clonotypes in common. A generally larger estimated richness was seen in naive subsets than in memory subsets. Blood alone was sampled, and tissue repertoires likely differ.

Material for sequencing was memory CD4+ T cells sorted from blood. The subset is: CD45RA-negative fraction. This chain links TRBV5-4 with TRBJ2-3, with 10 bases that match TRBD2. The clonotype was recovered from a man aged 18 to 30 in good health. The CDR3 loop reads CASSLDGLAATDTQYF. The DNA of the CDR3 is TGTGCCAGCAGCTTGGACGGACTAGCGGCTACAGATACGCAGTATTTT.